This T cell receptor (beta chain) was obtained from a study of T-cell memory formation after mild COVID-19. Broader study findings: Later expanders leaned CD4+, whereas clones that contracted between day 15 and 85 were balanced CD4/CD8. Contracting CD4+ clones sat mainly in CM and EM; CD8+ in EMRA.

Trimming left V 4 bases short and J 1 base short, with 8 bases between. The CDR3 runs 12 residues. The germline V gene has CDR1 DFQATT and CDR2 SNEGSKA (reference sequence). In its sample, this clonotype was seen a few times. Its specificity is unknown. Each CDR3 protein is one row after TCRdb ran MiXCR on the 5' RACE reads. This repertoire shows 100,000 to 150,000 distinct CDR3 sequences, about 15% found once; its top ten account for roughly 5%. Sequenced: PBMCs or a T cell subset sorted from them (not recorded which). This receptor was identified in a man younger than 30 who had mild COVID-19 (a few samples of this study predate the infection). Cell type and time point are not known. The chain combines TRBV20-1 with TRBJ2-7; tentatively, D is TRBD1 (6 bases). CDR3 in DNA: TGCAGTGCTAAGGGGGTTTCCTACGAGCAGTACTTC. Translating it yields CSAKGVSYEQYF.